The present TCR beta chain was sequenced within a study of OX40 agonist ivuxolimab in advanced cancers. The table came from immunoSEQ multiplex PCR; TCRdb's copy has only in-frame clones and leaves some out. The sample lists 60,000 to 75,000 clones; about 91% were seen once. V was clipped by 3 bases and J by 9 bases; unmatched bases: 9. Germline CDR1 and CDR2: SGHRS and YFSETQ. The CDR3 contains 15 residues. The chain joins TRBV5-1 to TRBJ2-4, with TRBD1 matching over 10 bases. The TCR comes from an adult with an advanced solid tumor such as melanoma, head and neck, liver or kidney cancer. The sample was CD4+ or CD8+ T cells sorted from blood, taken in a trial of the OX40 agonist ivuxolimab. The CDR3 coding sequence is TGCGCCAGCAGCTCCCACCCGGGACAGGGGAGCATTCAGTACTTC. Protein product: CASSSHPGQGSIQYF.